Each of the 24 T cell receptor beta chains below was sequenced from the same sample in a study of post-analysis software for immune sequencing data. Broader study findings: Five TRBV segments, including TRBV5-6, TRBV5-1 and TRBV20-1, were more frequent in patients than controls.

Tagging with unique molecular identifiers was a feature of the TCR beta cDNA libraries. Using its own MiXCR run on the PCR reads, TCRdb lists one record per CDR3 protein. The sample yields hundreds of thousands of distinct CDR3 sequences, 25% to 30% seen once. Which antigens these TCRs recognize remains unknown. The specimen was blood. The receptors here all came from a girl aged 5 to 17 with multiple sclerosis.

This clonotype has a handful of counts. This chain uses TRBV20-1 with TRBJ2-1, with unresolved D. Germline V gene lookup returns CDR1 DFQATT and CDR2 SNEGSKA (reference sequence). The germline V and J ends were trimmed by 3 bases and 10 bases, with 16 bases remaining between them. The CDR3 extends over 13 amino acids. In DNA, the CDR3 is TGCAGTGCTAGCCAAATTTCCGGGCGGGAGCAGTTCTTC. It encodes CSASQISGREQFF.

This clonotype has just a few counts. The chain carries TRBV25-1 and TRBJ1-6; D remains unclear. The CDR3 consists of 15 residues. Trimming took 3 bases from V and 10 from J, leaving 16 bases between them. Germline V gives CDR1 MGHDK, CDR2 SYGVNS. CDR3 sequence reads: CASSDHAPPYSPLHF. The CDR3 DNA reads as TGTGCCAGCAGTGATCATGCCCCCCCATACTCACCCCTCCACTTT.

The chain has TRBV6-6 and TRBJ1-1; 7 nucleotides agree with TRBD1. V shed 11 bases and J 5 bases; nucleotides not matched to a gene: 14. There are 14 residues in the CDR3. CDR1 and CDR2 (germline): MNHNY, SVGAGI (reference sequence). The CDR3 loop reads CAARREGAGTEAFF. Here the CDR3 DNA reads TGTGCCGCCCGCCGGGAGGGGGCCGGGACTGAAGCTTTCTTT.

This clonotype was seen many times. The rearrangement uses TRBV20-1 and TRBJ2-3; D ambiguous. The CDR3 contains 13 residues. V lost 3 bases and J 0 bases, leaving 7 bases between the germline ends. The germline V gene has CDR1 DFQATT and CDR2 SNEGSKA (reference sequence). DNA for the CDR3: TGCAGTGCTAGGTCTGACAGCACAGATACGCAGTATTTT. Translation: CSARSDSTDTQYF.

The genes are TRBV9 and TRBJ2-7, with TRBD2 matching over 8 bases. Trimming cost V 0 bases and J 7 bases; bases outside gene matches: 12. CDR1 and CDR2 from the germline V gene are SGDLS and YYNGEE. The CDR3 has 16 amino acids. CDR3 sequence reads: CASSVGLAGIGEEQYF. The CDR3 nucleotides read TGTGCCAGCAGCGTAGGGCTAGCGGGTATTGGTGAGGAGCAGTACTTC.

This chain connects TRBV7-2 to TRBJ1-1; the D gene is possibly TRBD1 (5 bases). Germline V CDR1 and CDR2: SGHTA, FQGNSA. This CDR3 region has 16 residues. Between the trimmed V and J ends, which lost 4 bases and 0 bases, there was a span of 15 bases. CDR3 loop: CASSSRPGAVNTEAFF. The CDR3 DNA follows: TGTGCCAGCAGCTCCCGGCCTGGGGCAGTGAACACTGAAGCTTTCTTT.

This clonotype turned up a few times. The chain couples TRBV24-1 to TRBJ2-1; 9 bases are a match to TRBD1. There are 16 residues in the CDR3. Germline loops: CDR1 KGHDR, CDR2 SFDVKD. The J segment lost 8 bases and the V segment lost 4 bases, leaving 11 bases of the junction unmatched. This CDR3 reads CATSDERDRDWDEQFF. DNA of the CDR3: TGTGCCACCAGTGACGAGAGGGACAGGGACTGGGATGAGCAGTTCTTC.

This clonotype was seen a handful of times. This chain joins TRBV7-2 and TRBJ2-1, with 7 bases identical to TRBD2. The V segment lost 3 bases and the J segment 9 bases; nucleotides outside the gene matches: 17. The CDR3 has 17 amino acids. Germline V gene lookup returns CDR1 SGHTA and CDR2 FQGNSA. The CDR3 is CASSFTKAAGAGVEQFF. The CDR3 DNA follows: TGTGCCAGCAGCTTCACGAAGGCAGCGGGTGCGGGGGTTGAGCAGTTCTTC.

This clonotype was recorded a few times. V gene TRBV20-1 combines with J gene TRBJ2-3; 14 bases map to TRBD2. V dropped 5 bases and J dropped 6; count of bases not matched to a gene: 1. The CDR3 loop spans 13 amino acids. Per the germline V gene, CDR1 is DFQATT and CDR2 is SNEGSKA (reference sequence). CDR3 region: CSAWTSGRDTQYF. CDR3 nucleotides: TGCAGTGCTTGGACTAGCGGGAGGGATACGCAGTATTTT.

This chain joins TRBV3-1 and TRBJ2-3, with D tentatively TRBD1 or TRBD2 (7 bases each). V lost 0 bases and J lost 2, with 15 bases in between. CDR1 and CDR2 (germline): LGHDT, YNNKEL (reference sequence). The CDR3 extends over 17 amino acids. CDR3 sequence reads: CASSQDLRGGDTDTQYF. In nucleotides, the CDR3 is TGTGCCAGCAGCCAAGACCTCAGGGGGGGGGACACAGATACGCAGTATTTT.

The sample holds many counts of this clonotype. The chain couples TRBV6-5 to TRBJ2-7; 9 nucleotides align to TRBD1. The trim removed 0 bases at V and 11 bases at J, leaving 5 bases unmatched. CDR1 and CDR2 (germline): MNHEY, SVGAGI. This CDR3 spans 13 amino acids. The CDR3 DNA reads TGTGCCAGCAGTTACTCAACAGGGGGCCCAAAGTACTTC. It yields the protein CASSYSTGGPKYF.

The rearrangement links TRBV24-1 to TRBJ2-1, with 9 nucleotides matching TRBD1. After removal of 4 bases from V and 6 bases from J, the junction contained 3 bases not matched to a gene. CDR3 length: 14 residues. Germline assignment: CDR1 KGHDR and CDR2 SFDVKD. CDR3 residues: CATSEGTGPNEQFF. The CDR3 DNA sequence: TGTGCCACCAGTGAAGGGACAGGGCCCAATGAGCAGTTCTTC.

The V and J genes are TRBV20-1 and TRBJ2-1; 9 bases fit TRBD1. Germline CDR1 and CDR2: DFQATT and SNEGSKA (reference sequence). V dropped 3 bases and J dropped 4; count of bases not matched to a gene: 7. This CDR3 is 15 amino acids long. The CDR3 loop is CSARDRDRVYNEQFF. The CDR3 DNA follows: TGCAGTGCTAGGGACCGGGACAGGGTTTACAATGAGCAGTTCTTC.

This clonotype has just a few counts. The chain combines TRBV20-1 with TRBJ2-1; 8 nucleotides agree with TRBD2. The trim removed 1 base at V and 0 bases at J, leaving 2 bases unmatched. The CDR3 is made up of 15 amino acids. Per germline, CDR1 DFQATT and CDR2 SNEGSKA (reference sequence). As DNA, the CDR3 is TGCAGTGCTAGAGGAGCGGGGGCCTCCTACAATGAGCAGTTCTTC. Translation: CSARGAGASYNEQFF.

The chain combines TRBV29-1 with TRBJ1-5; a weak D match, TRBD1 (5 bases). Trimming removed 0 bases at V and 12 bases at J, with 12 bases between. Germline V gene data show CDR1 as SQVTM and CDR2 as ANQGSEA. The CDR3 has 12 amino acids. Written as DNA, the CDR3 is TGCAGCGTTGAAGATGGGGGTCCTAACCAGCATTTT. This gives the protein CSVEDGGPNQHF.

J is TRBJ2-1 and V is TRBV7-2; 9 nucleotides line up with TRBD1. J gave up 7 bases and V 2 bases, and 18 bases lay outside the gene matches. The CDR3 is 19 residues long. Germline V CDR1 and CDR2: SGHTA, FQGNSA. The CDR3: CASSLTGTGSEGDGNEQFF. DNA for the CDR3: TGTGCCAGCAGCTTAACCGGGACAGGGAGCGAGGGGGATGGGAATGAGCAGTTCTTC.

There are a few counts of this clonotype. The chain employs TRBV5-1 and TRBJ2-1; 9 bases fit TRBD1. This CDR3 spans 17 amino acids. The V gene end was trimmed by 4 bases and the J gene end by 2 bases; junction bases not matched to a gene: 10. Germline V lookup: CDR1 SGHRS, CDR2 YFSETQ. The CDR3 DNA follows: TGCGCCAGCAGCCCACGGGCCGGGACAGGGCCCTACAATGAGCAGTTCTTC. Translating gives CASSPRAGTGPYNEQFF.

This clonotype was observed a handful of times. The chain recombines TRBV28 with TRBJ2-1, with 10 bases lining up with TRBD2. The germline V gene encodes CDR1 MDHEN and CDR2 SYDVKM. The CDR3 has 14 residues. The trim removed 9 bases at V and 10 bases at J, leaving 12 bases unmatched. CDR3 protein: CASSIGTSVGEQFF. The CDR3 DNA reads TGTGCCAGTAGTATCGGGACTAGCGTGGGAGAGCAGTTCTTC. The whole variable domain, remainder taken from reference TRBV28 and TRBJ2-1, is DVKVTQSSRYLVKRTGEKVFLECVQDMDHENMFWYRQDPGLGLRLIYFSYDVKMKEKGDIPEGYSVSREKKERFSLILESASTNQTSMYLCASSIGTSVGEQFFGPGTRLTVL.

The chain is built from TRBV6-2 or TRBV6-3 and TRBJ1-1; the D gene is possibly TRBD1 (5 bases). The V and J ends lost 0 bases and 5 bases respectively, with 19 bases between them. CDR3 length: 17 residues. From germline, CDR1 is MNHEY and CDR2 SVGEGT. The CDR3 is CASSYSQGLSWATEAFF. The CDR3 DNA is TGTGCCAGCAGTTACTCCCAGGGTCTTAGCTGGGCGACTGAAGCTTTCTTT.

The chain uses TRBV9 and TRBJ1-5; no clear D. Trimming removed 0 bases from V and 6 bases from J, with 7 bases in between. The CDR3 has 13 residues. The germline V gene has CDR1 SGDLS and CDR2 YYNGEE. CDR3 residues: CASSVGFRQPQHF. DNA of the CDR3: TGTGCCAGCAGCGTAGGATTTCGTCAGCCCCAGCATTTT.

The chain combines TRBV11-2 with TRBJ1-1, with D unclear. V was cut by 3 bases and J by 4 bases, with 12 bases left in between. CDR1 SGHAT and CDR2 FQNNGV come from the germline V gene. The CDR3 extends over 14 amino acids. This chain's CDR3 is CASSFAMGSTEAFF. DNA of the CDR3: TGTGCCAGCAGCTTCGCCATGGGCAGCACTGAAGCTTTCTTT. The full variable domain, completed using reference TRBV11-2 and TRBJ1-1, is EAGVAQSPRYKIIEKRQSVAFWCNPISGHATLYWYQQILGQGPKLLIQFQNNGVVDDSQLPKDRFSAERLKGVDSTLKIQPAKLEDSAVYLCASSFAMGSTEAFFGQGTRLTVV.

The DNA for the CDR3 is TGTGCCAGCAGCCACAAACAGGGGATCGGAAACACCATATATTTT. The encoded protein is CASSHKQGIGNTIYF. The V and J genes are TRBV16 and TRBJ1-3, with 7 bases fitting TRBD1. V gave up 3 bases and J gave up 4 bases; unmatched junction bases: 6. The CDR3 covers 15 residues. CDR1 and CDR2 from the germline V gene are KGHSY and FQNENV.

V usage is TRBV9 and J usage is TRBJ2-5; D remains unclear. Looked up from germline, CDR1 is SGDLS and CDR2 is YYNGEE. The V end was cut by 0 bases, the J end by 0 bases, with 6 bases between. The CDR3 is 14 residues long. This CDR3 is CASSVGLDQETQYF. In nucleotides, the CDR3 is TGTGCCAGCAGCGTAGGGTTAGACCAAGAGACCCAGTACTTC.

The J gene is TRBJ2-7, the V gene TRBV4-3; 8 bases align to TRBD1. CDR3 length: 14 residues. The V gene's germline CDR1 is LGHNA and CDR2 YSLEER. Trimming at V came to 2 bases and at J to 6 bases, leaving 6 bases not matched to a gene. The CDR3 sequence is CASSQKAGGTEQYF. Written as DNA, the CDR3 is TGCGCCAGCAGCCAAAAGGCAGGGGGCACCGAGCAGTACTTC.